The clone carrying this TCR beta chain ranks as large. Its antigen is not identified. These data belong to a study of PD-L1 blockade in urothelial cancer. V lost 6 bases and J 8 bases, leaving 19 bases between the germline ends. CDR1 and CDR2 from the germline V gene are SQVTM and ANQGSEA. The CDR3 is 14 amino acids. Quantitative assessment of FFPE tumor DNA relied upon amplified housekeeping genes. The data were produced by immunoSEQ multiplex PCR, yet TCRdb's version contains in-frame clones alone and is incomplete. The profile shows about 35,000 clones, approximately 34% of them singletons. Regarding the study as a whole: Analysis included one FFPE tumor sample per patient, not collected immediately prior to treatment.

Patients presented with locally advanced or metastatic urothelial carcinoma. The sample in question was tumor tissue, obtained before atezolizumab (anti-PD-L1) treatment. The chain joins TRBV29-1 to TRBJ1-4, with no clear D. The TCR was taken from a man in his fifties or sixties with urothelial cancer. CDR3 DNA sequence: TGCAGCGTCGGTGACGGACCCCTTGCCGAAAAACTGTTTTTT. Amino acids: CSVGDGPLAEKLFF.